This T cell receptor (delta chain) was sequenced during a study of gamma-delta T cells after stem cell transplantation. As for this clone: Since a far larger clone is one base different, this is likely a read error. This same CDR3 is encoded by further DNA sequences in the sample.

The CDR3 runs 20 residues. The junction had 9 bases not matched to a gene; V was cut back by 2 bases and J by 3 bases. Germline values: CDR1 GEAIGNYY, CDR2 EKD. TCRdb re-called clones from the RT-PCR reads using CATT. The table includes approximately 1,500 delta-chain clones, roughly 15% detected once. The rearrangement links TRDV2 to TRDJ3, with 13 nucleotides matching TRDD3. This TCR came from a human donor. It is not recorded whose cells these are; they may come from a transplant donor. Input material: gamma-delta T cells. The DNA of the CDR3 is TGTGCCTGTGACAATGTACTGGGGGATACGCTAAGCTGGGACACCCGACAGATGTTTTTC. Translated: CACDNVLGDTLSWDTRQMFF.